A selection of T cell receptor beta chains follows, all from one sample in a study of beta chain features in type 1 diabetes. Produced via immunoSEQ multiplex PCR; TCRdb's table is partial and in-frame only. Of around 350,000 clones in the sample, over 9.5% were seen once. Sequenced material: naive CD4+ T cells from blood. These TCRs come from a man between 18 and 29 years old in good health. CDR3s include the opening cysteine and the closing phenylalanine or tryptophan. A D gene is named only where the DNA matches it firmly. Clone size is stated in some rows and not others, as once, few, many or a class when expanded.

J: TRBJ2-5; length: 15; V: TRBV28; D: TRBD2; size: -; DNA: TGTGCCAGCAGCAATAGCGGGGGGGGCCAAGAGACCCAGTACTTC; CDR3: CASSNSGGGQETQYF
J: TRBJ2-2; length: 14; V: TRBV18; D: -; size: -; DNA: TGTGCCAGCTTACCGGAGGGGATTGTCGGGGAGCTGTTTTTT; CDR3: CASLPEGIVGELFF
J: TRBJ2-5; length: 18; V: TRBV4-3; D: TRBD2; size: few; DNA: TGCGCCAGCAGCCAAGGGGGGAGTAGCGGGGGAGGCCGAGAGACCCAGTACTTC; CDR3: CASSQGGSSGGGRETQYF
J: TRBJ2-3; length: 15; V: TRBV18; D: -; size: few; DNA: TGTGCCAGCTCACTACAGGGAGGGGGCACAGATACGCAGTATTTT; CDR3: CASSLQGGGTDTQYF
J: TRBJ2-3; length: 13; V: TRBV29-1; D: -; size: -; DNA: TGCAGCGTTGAACGAAGGGGTACAGATACGCAGTATTTT; CDR3: CSVERRGTDTQYF
J: TRBJ2-1; length: 14; V: TRBV6-5; D: TRBD1; size: -; DNA: TGTGCCAGCAGACGGGACAGGGCCTACAATGAGCAGTTCTTC; CDR3: CASRRDRAYNEQFF
J: TRBJ2-3; length: 15; V: TRBV4-2; D: -; size: -; DNA: TGTGCCAGCAGCCAAGATTTTAGAGAAGCAGATACGCAGTATTTT; CDR3: CASSQDFREADTQYF
J: TRBJ2-5; length: 18; V: TRBV11-2; D: -; size: -; DNA: TGTGCCAGCAGCTGGATCCGGACAGTGGGGATGGGGGAAGAGACCCAGTACTTC; CDR3: CASSWIRTVGMGEETQYF
J: TRBJ1-1; length: 13; V: TRBV11-1; D: -; size: -; DNA: TGTGCCAGCAGCTTATCAGTGAACACTGAAGCTTTCTTT; CDR3: CASSLSVNTEAFF
J: TRBJ1-2; length: 15; V: TRBV6-4; D: -; size: -; DNA: TGTGCCAGCAGTATGGGGCCGACCTCAAACTATGGCTACACCTTC; CDR3: CASSMGPTSNYGYTF
J: TRBJ1-2; length: 18; V: TRBV4-2; D: TRBD1; size: few; DNA: TGTGCCAGCAGCCAAGATGGGAGACAGGGGGCCCTTAACTATGGCTACACCTTC; CDR3: CASSQDGRQGALNYGYTF
J: TRBJ2-7; length: 14; V: TRBV30; D: TRBD2; size: few; DNA: TGTGCCCAAAAACCCTCGGGAGGAAACTACGAGCAGTACTTC; CDR3: CAQKPSGGNYEQYF
J: TRBJ2-7; length: 14; V: TRBV6-5; D: TRBD2; size: few; DNA: TGTGCCAGCAGACGACTAGCGGGGGCCTACGAGCAGTACTTC; CDR3: CASRRLAGAYEQYF
J: TRBJ2-7; length: 15; V: TRBV7-9; D: TRBD2; size: -; DNA: TGTGCCAGCAGCCCACCGGCGGGAGGGGGGTACGAGCAGTACTTC; CDR3: CASSPPAGGGYEQYF
J: TRBJ2-7; length: 14; V: TRBV29-1; D: TRBD1; size: -; DNA: TGCAGCGTTGACTCGACAGGGATAGGGGGCGAGCAGTACTTC; CDR3: CSVDSTGIGGEQYF
J: TRBJ1-5; length: 14; V: TRBV6-1; D: -; size: few; DNA: TGTGCCAGCAGTGATGGGGGGACGGGGCAGCCCCAGCATTTT; CDR3: CASSDGGTGQPQHF
J: TRBJ1-2; length: 14; V: TRBV27; D: TRBD1; size: -; DNA: TGTGCCAGCAGGACCGGACAGGGGAGCTATGGCTACACCTTC; CDR3: CASRTGQGSYGYTF
J: TRBJ2-1; length: 15; V: TRBV28; D: TRBD1; size: -; DNA: TGTGCCAGCAGTCTGGGACAGAATTTTGGCAATGAGCAGTTCTTC; CDR3: CASSLGQNFGNEQFF
J: TRBJ2-1; length: 15; V: TRBV28; D: TRBD1; size: once; DNA: TGTGCCAGCAGTTTCCGGACAGGGAGGTACAATGAGCAGTTCTTC; CDR3: CASSFRTGRYNEQFF
J: TRBJ2-1; length: 16; V: TRBV7-9; D: TRBD2; size: few; DNA: TGTGCCAGCAGCTTAACTAGCGGGGGCTCCTACAATGAGCAGTTCTTC; CDR3: CASSLTSGGSYNEQFF
J: TRBJ2-1; length: 15; V: TRBV5-1; D: TRBD2; size: -; DNA: TGCGCCAGCAGCTTGGACCTAGCGGGATACAATGAGCAGTTCTTC; CDR3: CASSLDLAGYNEQFF
J: TRBJ2-5; length: 14; V: TRBV28; D: TRBD1; size: few; DNA: TGTGCCAGCAGTCCGACAGGGCCCCTGCAGACCCAGTACTTC; CDR3: CASSPTGPLQTQYF
J: TRBJ1-6; length: 16; V: TRBV7-9; D: TRBD1; size: -; DNA: TGTGCCAGCAGCCCACGAGGGACAGGGAGAAATTCACCCCTCCACTTT; CDR3: CASSPRGTGRNSPLHF
J: TRBJ2-1; length: 17; V: TRBV7-7; D: TRBD2; size: -; DNA: TGTGCTAGCAGCTCGACCTCCGGGACTAGCGGAAGCAATGAGCAGTTCTTC; CDR3: CASSSTSGTSGSNEQFF
J: TRBJ2-1; length: 18; V: TRBV9; D: TRBD2; size: -; DNA: TGTGCCAGCAGCGTAGTGGGACTAGCGGGTCACTCCTACAATGAGCAGTTCTTC; CDR3: CASSVVGLAGHSYNEQFF
J: TRBJ2-7; length: 14; V: TRBV19; D: -; size: -; DNA: TGTGCCAGTAGTGTACAGGGATCGCCCTACGAGCAGTACTTC; CDR3: CASSVQGSPYEQYF
J: TRBJ2-2; length: 14; V: TRBV5-4; D: -; size: few; DNA: TGTGCCAGCAGCAATAACCCGGGGGCCGGGGAGCTGTTTTTT; CDR3: CASSNNPGAGELFF